Below are 11 T cell receptor beta chains sequenced from a single sample in a study of blood T cell repertoires in COVID-19 (dated by TCRdb to 2019 to 2021). Library preparation was by the immunoSEQ multiplex PCR assay. TCRdb took over this immuneACCESS table, retaining in-frame rearrangements with V and J assigned. Such tables are incomplete; in checked studies, under half of the missing clones stem from an unresolved V gene, and the remainder is unexplained. A total of 200,000 to 300,000 clones appear in this sample, 70% to 90% of them only once. The top ten constitute over 7.5% of the sample. The sequenced sample was PBMCs or T cells enriched from blood (not recorded which). These receptors were collected from a woman between 45 and 65 years old with acute COVID-19.

This clone was detected a few times. The chain couples TRBV29-1 to TRBJ1-2; D is uncertain. Per the germline V gene, CDR1 is SQVTM and CDR2 is ANQGSEA. V lost 6 bases, J lost 8 bases, and 10 bases lay in between. There are 10 residues in the CDR3. This chain's CDR3 is CSVGEGGYTF. The CDR3 region has the DNA TGCAGCGTCGGGGAGGGAGGCTACACCTTC. Looking up the rest from reference TRBV29-1 and TRBJ1-2 gives the full variable domain: SAVISQKPSRDICQRGTSLTIQCQVDSQVTMMFWYRQQPGQSLTLIATANQGSEATYESGFVIDKFPISRPNLTFSTLTVSNMSPEDSSIYLCSVGEGGYTFGSGTRLTVV.

J is TRBJ1-1 and V is TRBV14; D remains ambiguous. The CDR3 is 13 residues long. The germline gives CDR1 SGHDN, CDR2 FVKESK. V was shortened by 0 bases and J by 3 bases, with 5 bases between the two germline ends. The CDR3 DNA reads as TGTGCCAGCAGCCAAGAGCGAGACACTGAAGCTTTCTTT. Its translation: CASSQERDTEAFF.

V and J are TRBV5-1 and TRBJ1-3; 10 nucleotides match TRBD1. The CDR3 is 15 amino acids. Per germline, CDR1 SGHRS and CDR2 YFSETQ. Trimming at V came to 4 bases and at J to 1 base, leaving 2 bases not matched to a gene. The DNA of the CDR3 is TGCGCCAGCAGCCGGGACAGGGGTTCTGGAAACACCATATATTTT. It codes for CASSRDRGSGNTIYF.

V usage is TRBV20-1 and J usage is TRBJ1-4, with D perhaps TRBD1 (6 bases). V shed 6 bases and J shed 5 bases, with 7 bases lying between them. Per germline, CDR1 DFQATT and CDR2 SNEGSKA (reference sequence). The CDR3 runs 11 residues. CDR3 protein: CSAGQNEKLFF. CDR3 nucleotides: TGCAGTGCCGGACAGAATGAAAAACTGTTTTTT.

A few counts support this clone. This rearrangement joins TRBV27 to TRBJ2-5, with 10 bases that match TRBD2. Per the germline V gene, CDR1 is MNHEY and CDR2 is SMNVEV (reference sequence). This CDR3 is built from 15 residues. V gave up 5 bases and J gave up 4 bases; unmatched junction bases: 7. CDR3 nucleotide sequence: TGTGCCAGCAGTAGGGAGGGACTAGCGAGAGAGACCCAGTACTTC. Its protein is CASSREGLARETQYF.

This chain links TRBV30 with TRBJ1-1; possibly TRBD1 for D (5 bases). The CDR3 runs to 13 residues. V was cut by 4 bases and J by 3 bases, with 12 bases left in between. Germline lookup yields CDR1 GTSNPN and CDR2 SVGIG (reference sequence). The CDR3 sequence is CAWTVRAHTEAFF. The DNA for the CDR3 is TGTGCCTGGACGGTCAGGGCTCACACTGAAGCTTTCTTT.

The genes are TRBV12-5 and TRBJ1-1; D not certain. The germline V and J ends were trimmed by 1 base and 5 bases, with 8 bases remaining between them. The CDR3 runs 13 residues. Germline V gives CDR1 LGHNT, CDR2 FRNRAP. The CDR3 DNA reads TGTGCTAGTGGTTTGGAAGCCGGGACTGAAGCTTTCTTT. This encodes CASGLEAGTEAFF.

The chain joins TRBV27 to TRBJ1-1; D remains ambiguous. This CDR3 has 14 residues. Trimming took 7 bases from V and 0 from J, leaving 12 bases between them. Germline CDR1 reads MNHEY; CDR2 reads SMNVEV (reference sequence). CDR3 in amino acids: CASTPTSMNTEAFF. The CDR3 nucleotides read TGTGCCAGCACCCCGACATCTATGAACACTGAAGCTTTCTTT.

The V gene is TRBV19, the J gene TRBJ1-5; 7 bases are shared with TRBD1. The ends lost 2 bases at V and 3 bases at J; junction bases unmatched: 1. Germline lookup yields CDR1 LNHDA and CDR2 SQIVND (reference sequence). The CDR3 totals 14 residues. The CDR3 is CASSITGDNQPQHF. The CDR3 nucleotides read TGTGCCAGTAGTATAACAGGGGACAATCAGCCCCAGCATTTT.

A few counts support this clone. The V and J genes are TRBV13 and TRBJ1-1; 7 bases line up with TRBD1. The CDR3 consists of 14 residues. Germline V CDR1 and CDR2: PRHDT, FYEKMQ (reference sequence). V dropped 5 bases and J dropped 7; count of bases not matched to a gene: 10. The CDR3 sequence: CASSRVQGGGEAFF. Here the CDR3 DNA reads TGTGCCAGCAGCCGCGTGCAGGGGGGTGGTGAAGCTTTCTTT.

J is TRBJ1-6 and V is TRBV19, with a tentative D call TRBD1 (6 bases). Trimming took off 4 bases at V and 9 bases at J, with 10 bases between the two ends. Per the germline V gene, CDR1 is LNHDA and CDR2 is SQIVND (reference sequence). This CDR3 region has 13 residues. The CDR3 loop reads CASSTQGPSPLHF. In DNA form, the CDR3 reads TGTGCCAGTAGTACACAGGGTCCTTCACCCCTCCACTTT.